This TCR beta chain came from a study of beta chain features in type 1 diabetes. General study findings and limits: Fewer insertions but more deletions were seen at VDJ junctions in type 1 diabetes patients. There was a possibility that cDNA sequencing over-represented cells with high TCR expression.

This clone was detected only a few times. Antigen: not known. Every isolated RNA sample was fully reverse transcribed, so sequencing captured expressed TCRB transcripts. The method was immunoSEQ multiplex PCR; TCRdb's version includes in-frame clones alone and lacks a portion of them. This table has about 320,000 clones, 13% to 15% appearing once. The CDR3 is 15 amino acids. Between the trimmed V and J ends, which lost 2 bases and 1 base, there was a span of 6 bases. Germline V gene lookup returns CDR1 KGHSH and CDR2 LQKENI. The chain joins TRBV18 to TRBJ2-6; D is undetermined. The sample was central memory CD4+ T cells from blood. The TCR comes from a man aged 25 to 40 in good health. CDR3 loop: CASSPVGSGANVLTF. For the CDR3, the DNA is TGTGCCAGCTCACCAGTTGGTTCTGGGGCCAACGTCCTGACTTTC.